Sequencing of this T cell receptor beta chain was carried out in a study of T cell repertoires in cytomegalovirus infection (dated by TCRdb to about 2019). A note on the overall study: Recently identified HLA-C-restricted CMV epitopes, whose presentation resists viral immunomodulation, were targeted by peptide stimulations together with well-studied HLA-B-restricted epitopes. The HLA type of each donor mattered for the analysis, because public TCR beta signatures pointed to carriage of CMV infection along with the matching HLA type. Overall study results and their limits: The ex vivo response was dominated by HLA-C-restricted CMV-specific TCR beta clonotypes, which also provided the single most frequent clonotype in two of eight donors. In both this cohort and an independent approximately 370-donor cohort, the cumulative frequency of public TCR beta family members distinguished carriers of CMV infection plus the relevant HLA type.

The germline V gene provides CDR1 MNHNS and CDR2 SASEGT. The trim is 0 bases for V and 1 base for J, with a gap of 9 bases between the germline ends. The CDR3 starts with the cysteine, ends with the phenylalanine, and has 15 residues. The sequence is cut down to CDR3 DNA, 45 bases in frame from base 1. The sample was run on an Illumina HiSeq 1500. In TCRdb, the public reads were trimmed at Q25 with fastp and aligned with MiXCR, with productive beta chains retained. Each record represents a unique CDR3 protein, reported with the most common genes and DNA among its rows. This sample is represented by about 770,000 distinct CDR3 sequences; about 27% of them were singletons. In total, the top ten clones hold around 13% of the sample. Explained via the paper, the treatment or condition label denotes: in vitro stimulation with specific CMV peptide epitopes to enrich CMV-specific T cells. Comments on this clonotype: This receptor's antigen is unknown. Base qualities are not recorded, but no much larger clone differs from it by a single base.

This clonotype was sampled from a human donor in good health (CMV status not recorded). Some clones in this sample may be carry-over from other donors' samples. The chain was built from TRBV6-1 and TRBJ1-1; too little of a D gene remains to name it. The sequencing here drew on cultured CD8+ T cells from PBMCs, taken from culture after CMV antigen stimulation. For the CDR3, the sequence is CASSEARDKNTEAFF. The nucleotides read TGTGCCAGCAGTGAAGCGCGAGACAAGAACACTGAAGCTTTCTTT.